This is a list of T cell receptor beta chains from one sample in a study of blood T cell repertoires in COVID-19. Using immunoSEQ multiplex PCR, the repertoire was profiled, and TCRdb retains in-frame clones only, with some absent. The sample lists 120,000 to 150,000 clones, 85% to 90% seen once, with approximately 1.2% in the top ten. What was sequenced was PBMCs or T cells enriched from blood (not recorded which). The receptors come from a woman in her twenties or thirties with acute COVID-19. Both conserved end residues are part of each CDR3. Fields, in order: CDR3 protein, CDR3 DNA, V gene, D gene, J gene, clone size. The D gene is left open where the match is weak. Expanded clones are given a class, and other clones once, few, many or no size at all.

CASSKGTSGPAREQFF,TGTGCCAGCAGCAAGGGGACTAGCGGACCAGCACGCGAGCAGTTCTTC,TRBV14,TRBD2,TRBJ2-1,.
CASSFGTWGKLYGYTF,TGTGCCAGCAGTTTTGGGACATGGGGTAAACTCTATGGCTACACCTTC,TRBV28,.,TRBJ1-2,.
CASSPIGLFVADTIYF,TGTGCCAGCAGCCCAATTGGGTTATTTGTGGCGGACACCATATATTTT,TRBV5-8,.,TRBJ1-3,.
CASSRGLEALEQFF,TGTGCCAGCAGCCGGGGACTAGAGGCGCTTGAGCAGTTCTTC,TRBV3-1/TRBV3-2,TRBD2,TRBJ2-1,.
CAWNKDRNTEAFF,TGTGCCTGGAATAAGGACAGGAACACTGAAGCTTTCTTT,TRBV30,.,TRBJ1-1,.
CASSPPTGPQPQHF,TGTGCCAGCAGTCCCCCGACAGGCCCTCAGCCCCAGCATTTT,TRBV28,.,TRBJ1-5,few
CASSFPVGGVREQYF,TGTGCCAGTAGTTTCCCCGTGGGAGGAGTGAGAGAGCAGTACTTC,TRBV19,.,TRBJ2-7,.
CASSLGTGGSTEAFF,TGTGCCAGCAGTTTGGGGACAGGGGGTAGCACTGAAGCTTTCTTT,TRBV28,TRBD1,TRBJ1-1,.
CATGTGGREKLFF,TGTGCCACCGGAACAGGGGGACGGGAAAAACTGTTTTTT,TRBV10-3,TRBD1,TRBJ1-4,.
CASSIVPGTTGPPQHF,TGTGCCAGTAGTATAGTACCCGGGACAACCGGCCCGCCCCAGCATTTT,TRBV19,.,TRBJ1-5,.
CASREGQGDTGELFF,TGTGCCAGCAGGGAGGGACAGGGGGATACCGGGGAGCTGTTTTTT,TRBV6-5,TRBD1,TRBJ2-2,.
CASSQDGSSYNEQFF,TGCGCCAGCAGCCAAGACGGGAGCTCCTACAATGAGCAGTTCTTC,TRBV4-1,.,TRBJ2-1,.
CASSYSGGLNQPQHF,TGTGCCAGCAGTTACTCCGGAGGGCTTAATCAGCCCCAGCATTTT,TRBV6-6,.,TRBJ1-5,.
CASSPVWGGRDTGELFF,TGCGCCAGCAGCCCCGTTTGGGGGGGCAGGGACACCGGGGAGCTGTTTTTT,TRBV4-3,.,TRBJ2-2,once
CASSTRGGGEQFF,TGTGCCAGTAGTACCCGGGGGGGCGGTGAGCAGTTCTTC,TRBV19,TRBD2,TRBJ2-1,.
CASSYSGGDTQYF,TGTGCCAGCAGTTACTCAGGGGGAGATACGCAGTATTTT,TRBV6-2/TRBV6-3,.,TRBJ2-3,.
CASSPPTGFGEPQHF,TGTGCCAGCAGTCCTCCTACAGGGTTTGGGGAGCCCCAGCATTTT,TRBV28,.,TRBJ1-5,once
CASSGDRGRPYEQYF,TGTGCCAGCAGTGGGGACAGGGGCCGTCCCTACGAGCAGTACTTC,TRBV28,TRBD1,TRBJ2-7,.
CASSQDSGHEQYF,TGTGCCAGCAGCCAAGATTCGGGTCACGAGCAGTACTTC,TRBV14,.,TRBJ2-7,.
CASSLDRQGPNSPLHF,TGTGCCAGCAGCCTCGATCGACAGGGCCCAAATTCACCCCTCCACTTT,TRBV7-9,TRBD1,TRBJ1-6,few
CASSPGLAGTTGANVLTF,TGTGCCAGCAGTCCGGGACTAGCGGGGACCACTGGGGCCAACGTCCTGACTTTC,TRBV25-1,TRBD2,TRBJ2-6,.
CASSFLTGGTEAFF,TGCGCCAGCAGCTTTTTGACGGGTGGTACTGAAGCTTTCTTT,TRBV5-1,.,TRBJ1-1,.
CSVEVYPGTGKAYEQYF,TGCAGCGTTGAAGTGTACCCTGGGACAGGGAAGGCCTACGAGCAGTACTTC,TRBV29-1,TRBD1,TRBJ2-7,.
CASSLDRGNQPQHF,TGTGCCAGCAGCTTAGACAGGGGGAATCAGCCCCAGCATTTT,TRBV7-2,TRBD1,TRBJ1-5,.
CASSPGAGGSYEQYF,TGTGCCAGCAGCCCGGGGGCAGGGGGCTCCTACGAGCAGTACTTC,TRBV6-5,.,TRBJ2-7,once
CASSLFGLNMNTEAFF,TGCGCCAGCAGCTTGTTTGGACTGAACATGAACACTGAAGCTTTCTTT,TRBV5-1,.,TRBJ1-1,.
CAWKGRGGPLGNTIYF,TGTGCCTGGAAGGGTCGCGGGGGGCCTCTCGGAAACACCATATATTTT,TRBV30,.,TRBJ1-3,.
CASSFGQDTEAFF,TGTGCCAGCAGCTTTGGGCAGGACACTGAAGCTTTCTTT,TRBV7-9,.,TRBJ1-1,.
CASSPGTGTYEQYF,TGTGCCAGTTCCCCCGGGACAGGGACCTACGAGCAGTACTTC,TRBV9,TRBD1,TRBJ2-7,.
CASSVGQGVGYEQYF,TGTGCCAGCAGCGTCGGACAGGGTGTTGGCTACGAGCAGTACTTC,TRBV9,TRBD1,TRBJ2-7,.
CASSLLWEDTQYF,TGTGCCAGCAGTTTATTGTGGGAGGATACGCAGTATTTT,TRBV12-3/TRBV12-4,.,TRBJ2-3,.
CASSVLSGVSYNEQFF,TGTGCCAGCAGTGTGCTTTCAGGGGTTTCCTACAATGAGCAGTTCTTC,TRBV6-1,.,TRBJ2-1,.
CASSMGGDVFNEQYF,TGTGCCAGCAGCATGGGGGGTGACGTGTTCAATGAGCAGTACTTC,TRBV9,.,TRBJ2-7,once
CASSLGQGGDTEAFF,TGTGCCAGCTCACTAGGACAGGGTGGGGACACTGAAGCTTTCTTT,TRBV18,TRBD1,TRBJ1-1,.
CASSDRAGNNDGYTF,TGTGCCAGCAGCGACAGGGCGGGGAACAACGATGGCTACACCTTC,TRBV3-1/TRBV3-2,TRBD1,TRBJ1-2,.
CASSQDWGSYNQETQYF,TGCGCCAGCAGCCAAGATTGGGGCAGTTATAACCAAGAGACCCAGTACTTC,TRBV4-3,.,TRBJ2-5,.
CASSFLGTGDAGYTF,TGTGCCAGCAGTTTTTTAGGGACAGGTGATGCCGGCTACACCTTC,TRBV27,TRBD1,TRBJ1-2,.
CASKGWMAGRAGSYNEQFF,TGTGCCAGTAAAGGATGGATGGCGGGACGGGCCGGATCCTACAATGAGCAGTTCTTC,TRBV19,.,TRBJ2-1,.
CASSHSRVSTGELFF,TGCGCCAGCAGCCACTCCCGGGTTAGCACCGGGGAGCTGTTTTTT,TRBV4-1,.,TRBJ2-2,.
CASSQVLYQATDTQYF,TGCGCCAGCAGCCAAGTGTTATATCAGGCAACAGATACGCAGTATTTT,TRBV4-1,.,TRBJ2-3,once
CASSSRHTVNTEAFF,TGTGCCAGCAGTTCCCGGCATACAGTGAACACTGAAGCTTTCTTT,TRBV28,.,TRBJ1-1,.
CASRLAGAFHNEQFF,TGTGCCAGCAGGTTAGCGGGAGCTTTCCACAATGAGCAGTTCTTC,TRBV28,TRBD2,TRBJ2-1,.
CASSGASQETQYF,TGCGCCAGCAGCGGGGCCAGTCAAGAGACCCAGTACTTC,TRBV5-1,.,TRBJ2-5,.
CASSPQNADEAFF,TGTGCCAGCAGCCCCCAAAATGCAGATGAAGCTTTCTTT,TRBV5-4,.,TRBJ1-1,.
CAGQDDATIGDTQYF,TGTGCCGGACAAGATGATGCGACAATAGGAGATACGCAGTATTTT,TRBV2,.,TRBJ2-3,.
CASSSTTSGGVNTQYF,TGTGCCAGCAGCTCAACGACTAGCGGGGGAGTAAATACGCAGTATTTT,TRBV7-2,TRBD2,TRBJ2-3,.
CATGDSPRSGSEAFF,TGTGCCACCGGGGACAGCCCTCGTAGTGGATCTGAAGCTTTCTTT,TRBV6-5,TRBD1,TRBJ1-1,.
CASSDVDRVGDGYTF,TGTGCCAGTAGTGATGTTGACAGGGTAGGTGATGGCTACACCTTC,TRBV19,TRBD1,TRBJ1-2,.
CASSQDGNRSPYEQYF,TGTGCCAGCAGCCAAGATGGGAACAGGTCCCCCTACGAGCAGTACTTC,TRBV3-1/TRBV3-2,.,TRBJ2-7,.
CASRGRGQDSPLHF,TGTGCCAGCAGGGGCCGAGGACAGGATTCACCCCTCCACTTT,TRBV3-1/TRBV3-2,TRBD1,TRBJ1-6,.
CATARGGAYGYTF,TGTGCTACCGCCCGAGGGGGAGCCTATGGCTACACCTTC,TRBV12-5,.,TRBJ1-2,.
CASSLLRDSGYTF,TGTGCCAGCAGCTTGCTCCGAGATAGCGGCTACACCTTC,TRBV5-6,.,TRBJ1-2,.
CATSRDRELYGYTF,TGTGCCACCAGCAGAGATCGGGAACTCTATGGCTACACCTTC,TRBV15,.,TRBJ1-2,.